This note documents a single T cell receptor beta chain sequence. Germline V CDR1 and CDR2: SGHRS, YFSETQ. This CDR3 is built from 16 residues. With V trimmed by 0 bases and J by 2 bases, 6 bases remained unmatched. These data come from a study of blood T cell repertoires in COVID-19. Study overall: Acute-phase and convalescent COVID-19 samples originated in the United States, Italy and Spain. T cells, B-cell-depleted T cells, or PBMCs supplied cDNA or gDNA.

In the original workflow: The assay estimated nucleated cells by amplifying reference gene primers. Produced via immunoSEQ multiplex PCR; TCRdb's table is partial and in-frame only. That table is the source of V, J and clone size, and D and trimming were worked out from the DNA. The data show 85,000 to 95,000 clones, 70% to 90% seen once. The chain links TRBV5-1 to TRBJ2-3; 7 positions match TRBD2. The sequence was obtained from a man between 60 and 75 years old with acute or convalescent COVID-19. Sequencing was done on a sample of peripheral blood. In DNA, the CDR3 is TGCGCCAGCAGCTTGGATGGAAGCGGGGTCACAGATACGCAGTATTTT. Its protein is CASSLDGSGVTDTQYF.